These 18 T cell receptor beta chains came from one sample sequenced in a study of blood T cells in healthy people across ages. Next came a second PCR, run for about 7 to 12 cycles, which used a sample-barcoded 5' primer along with a J-beta primer mix. MiXCR was run by TCRdb on the 5' RACE reads, yielding one entry per CDR3 protein. The table includes around 1,900,000 distinct CDR3 sequences, approximately 40% detected once. Input material: blood. The receptors originated from a human donor in good health.

The CDR3 region is CASSFGGGHDTQYF. The DNA of the CDR3 is TGTGCCAGCAGCTTCGGGGGGGGGCATGATACGCAGTATTTT. J is TRBJ2-3 and V is TRBV7-2, with 8 bases aligning to TRBD2. J was trimmed by 6 bases and V by 3 bases; bases with no gene match: 5. The CDR3 loop spans 14 amino acids. Looked up from germline, CDR1 is SGHTA and CDR2 is FQGNSA.

The chain joins TRBV10-3 to TRBJ1-5; no clear D gene. The ends were cut back, 3 bases at V and 5 bases at J, with 8 bases in the middle. CDR3 size: 13 residues. Germline lookup yields CDR1 ENHRY and CDR2 SYGVKD. In DNA, the CDR3 is TGTGCCATCAGTGAAAGACCCGATCAGCCCCAGCATTTT. Its translation: CAISERPDQPQHF.

This CDR3 reads CSVDTGTMGYTF. The DNA of the CDR3 is TGCAGCGTTGATACAGGAACTATGGGCTACACCTTC. The chain links TRBV29-1 to TRBJ1-2; D possibly corresponds to TRBD1 (5 bases). The CDR3 contains 12 residues. Germline assignment: CDR1 SQVTM and CDR2 ANQGSEA. Trimming took 3 bases from V and 8 from J, leaving 13 bases between them.

On this clonotype itself: At one boundary the junction diverges from the germline segment, which might be a read error. The chain links TRBV10-3 to TRBJ2-1, with a tentative D call TRBD2 (5 bases). This CDR3 is 14 amino acids long. The germline V gene has CDR1 ENHRY and CDR2 SYGVKD. As DNA, the CDR3 is TGTGCCATCAAGGAGGAGAGGGCGGCCAATGAACAGTTCTTC. Protein sequence: CAIKEERAANEQFF.

This rearrangement joins TRBV6-2 or TRBV6-3 to TRBJ2-3, with 8 bases matching TRBD1. This CDR3 has 18 amino acids. V lost 8 bases, J lost 4 bases, and 20 bases stayed unmatched. Germline V CDR1 and CDR2: MNHEY, SVGEGT. DNA for the CDR3: TGTGCCAGCGCCCAGAACCCCCGAGGACAGGGATATGCAGATACGCAGTATTTT. Translating it yields CASAQNPRGQGYADTQYF.

This clonotype appeared a few times. V gene TRBV4-3 combines with J gene TRBJ1-2, with 8 positions matching TRBD1. V was clipped by 0 bases and J by 8 bases; unmatched bases: 5. In germline, CDR1 is LGHNA, CDR2 YSLEER. The CDR3 covers 14 residues. The CDR3 here is CASSQDPRGLGYTF. The CDR3 DNA reads TGCGCCAGCAGCCAAGATCCCAGGGGGCTGGGCTACACCTTC.

There are a few counts of this clonotype. The J gene is TRBJ1-1, the V gene TRBV5-6; 7 bases are shared with TRBD1. Germline V gene sequence: CDR1 SGHDT, CDR2 YYEEEE. The CDR3 has 15 amino acids. The V segment lost 4 bases and the J segment 0 bases; nucleotides outside the gene matches: 6. The DNA for the CDR3 is TGTGCCAGCAGCCCTCATACAGGGGTGAACACTGAAGCTTTCTTT. Protein sequence: CASSPHTGVNTEAFF.

This sequence joins TRBV6-5 and TRBJ1-1; 9 bases are shared with TRBD1. CDR3 length equals 15 residues. Germline CDR1 MNHEY, CDR2 SVGAGI. J lost 7 bases, V lost 7 bases, and 13 bases had no gene match. The CDR3 bases are TGTGCCAGCATTTTACGAACGGGACAGGGTGATGAAGCTTTCTTT. It yields the protein CASILRTGQGDEAFF.

This clonotype was seen a few times. The CDR3 DNA sequence: TGTGCCAGCAGCCCCGGAGGGACAGGGGGATTGTCCTACAATGAGCAGTTCTTC. Its translation: CASSPGGTGGLSYNEQFF. The chain carries TRBV13 and TRBJ2-1; 11 bases map to TRBD1. Trimming took 5 bases from V and 1 from J; bases not matched to a gene: 10. This CDR3 contains 18 residues. Germline lookup yields CDR1 PRHDT and CDR2 FYEKMQ (reference sequence).

The J gene is TRBJ2-1, the V gene TRBV11-1, with TRBD1 matching over 7 bases. The CDR3 runs 15 residues. Germline CDR1 is SGHAT and CDR2 is FQDESV (reference sequence). Trimming took 5 bases from V and 4 from J; bases not matched to a gene: 8. In nucleotides, the CDR3 is TGTGCCAGCAGCCCCCAGACAGGGCCGTACAATGAGCAGTTCTTC. Protein sequence: CASSPQTGPYNEQFF.

This clonotype was observed a few times. The rearrangement links TRBV28 to TRBJ1-5; no reliable D call. The CDR3 runs 12 residues. From germline, CDR1 is MDHEN and CDR2 SYDVKM. Trimming pared 7 bases from V and 7 bases from J, leaving 11 bases between. CDR3 residues: CASNPVGQPQHF. Written as DNA, the CDR3 is TGTGCCAGCAACCCTGTGGGGCAGCCCCAGCATTTT. Drawing the rest from reference TRBV28 and TRBJ1-5, the complete variable domain is DVKVTQSSRYLVKRTGEKVFLECVQDMDHENMFWYRQDPGLGLRLIYFSYDVKMKEKGDIPEGYSVSREKKERFSLILESASTNQTSMYLCASNPVGQPQHFGDGTRLSIL.

The chain has TRBV4-1 and TRBJ1-2, with 10 bases identical to TRBD1. Germline CDR1 is MGHRA and CDR2 is YSYEKL. After removal of 6 bases from V and 4 bases from J, the junction contained 20 bases not matched to a gene. There are 19 residues in the CDR3. The CDR3, as DNA: TGCGCCAGCAGGGGACAGGGGATTGTCGGAATGTCCCGAAGCTATGGCTACACCTTC. It yields the protein CASRGQGIVGMSRSYGYTF.

The chain couples TRBV29-1 to TRBJ1-2; D is perhaps TRBD1 (5 bases). Germline values: CDR1 SQVTM, CDR2 ANQGSEA. The CDR3 is made up of 13 amino acids. V lost 5 bases, J lost 5 bases, and 15 bases lay in between. CDR3 sequence (DNA): TGCAGCGTTAGCGGAGGGGTCCATTATGGCTACACCTTC. Translating gives CSVSGGVHYGYTF.

The chain recombines TRBV4-3 with TRBJ1-2; D unresolved. V shed 0 bases and J shed 4 bases, with 9 bases lying between them. The CDR3 totals 14 residues. Germline V gene data show CDR1 as LGHNA and CDR2 as YSLEER. The chain's CDR3 is CASSQDPKIYGYTF. As DNA, the CDR3 is TGCGCCAGCAGCCAAGATCCCAAAATCTATGGCTACACCTTC.

The chain has TRBV7-2 and TRBJ2-7, with 7 bases aligning to TRBD2. Germline CDR1 reads SGHTA; CDR2 reads FQGNSA. This CDR3 is 12 amino acids long. After removal of 10 bases from V and 6 bases from J, the junction contained 9 bases not matched to a gene. The CDR3 reads CATYTGGREQYF. For the CDR3, the DNA is TGTGCCACCTACACGGGGGGACGCGAGCAGTACTTC.

The chain combines TRBV11-1 with TRBJ1-1; 9 bases are shared with TRBD1. Germline CDR1 and CDR2: SGHAT and FQDESV (reference sequence). The CDR3 is 14 residues long. J gave up 7 bases and V 4 bases, and 7 bases lay outside the gene matches. The CDR3 sequence is CASSSDRGAHEAFF. In DNA, the CDR3 is TGTGCCAGCAGCTCGGACAGGGGCGCTCATGAAGCTTTCTTT.

This clonotype came up many times. The rearrangement links TRBV12-3 or TRBV12-4 to TRBJ1-2; D is undetermined. The ends were cut back, 6 bases at V and 4 bases at J, with 9 bases in the middle. The CDR3 runs to 12 residues. CDR3 DNA sequence: TGTGCCAGCAGCCCCGGGAGCTATGGCTACACCTTC. Its translation is CASSPGSYGYTF.

The chain couples TRBV10-3 to TRBJ1-5; TRBD1 is a possible D gene (5 bases). CDR1 ENHRY and CDR2 SYGVKD come from the germline V gene. The CDR3 extends over 17 amino acids. V lost 0 bases and J 7 bases, leaving 19 bases between the germline ends. The CDR3, as DNA: TGTGCCATCAGTGAGTCGTGGGTAAACAGGTCATGGCAGCCCCAGCATTTT. Translated, it gives CAISESWVNRSWQPQHF.